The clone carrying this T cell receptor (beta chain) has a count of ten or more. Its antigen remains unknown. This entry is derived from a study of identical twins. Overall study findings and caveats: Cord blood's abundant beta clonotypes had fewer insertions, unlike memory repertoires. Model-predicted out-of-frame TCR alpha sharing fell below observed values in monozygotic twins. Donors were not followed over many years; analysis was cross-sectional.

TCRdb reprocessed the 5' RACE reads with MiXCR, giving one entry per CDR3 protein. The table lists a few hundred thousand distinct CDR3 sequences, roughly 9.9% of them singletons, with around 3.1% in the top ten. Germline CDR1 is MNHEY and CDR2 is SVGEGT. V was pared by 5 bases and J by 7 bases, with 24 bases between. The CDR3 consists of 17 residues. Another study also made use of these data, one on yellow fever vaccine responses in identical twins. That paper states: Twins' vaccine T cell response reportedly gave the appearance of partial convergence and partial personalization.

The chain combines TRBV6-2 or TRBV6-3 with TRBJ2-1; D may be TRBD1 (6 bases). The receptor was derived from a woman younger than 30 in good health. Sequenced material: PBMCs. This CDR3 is CASSNRQDLGGRNEQFF. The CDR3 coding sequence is TGTGCCAGCAGTAACCGACAGGACCTGGGCGGCCGGAATGAGCAGTTCTTC.